This T cell receptor (beta chain) was profiled in a study of T cells in Graves' hyperthyroidism and ophthalmopathy. Germline CDR1 is SQVTM and CDR2 is ANQGSEA. V lost 0 bases, J lost 5 bases, and 9 bases stayed unmatched. The CDR3 contains 15 residues. There were TCR beta CDR3 regions amplified from RNA transcripts. The HTBI set primed first-round TCR CDR3 RT-PCR. TCRdb passed the multiplex PCR reads through MiXCR, listing each CDR3 protein once. The table includes 300,000 to 450,000 distinct CDR3 sequences, around 20% detected once. This clonotype showed up many times. The receptor's source is a man between 18 and 29 years old with Graves' ophthalmopathy. Sequenced input: blood. The V gene is TRBV29-1, the J gene TRBJ1-1; TRBD1 agrees at 7 bases. The CDR3 loop reads CSVEEGGRVRTEAFF. The DNA of the CDR3 is TGCAGCGTTGAAGAAGGGGGCCGGGTGCGAACTGAAGCTTTCTTT. Full variable domain (missing parts from reference TRBV29-1 and TRBJ1-1): SAVISQKPSRDICQRGTSLTIQCQVDSQVTMMFWYRQQPGQSLTLIATANQGSEATYESGFVIDKFPISRPNLTFSTLTVSNMSPEDSSIYLCSVEEGGRVRTEAFFGQGTRLTVV.